This entry describes one TCR beta chain. Its antigen is currently unknown. Study results and caveats: Tumor-infiltrating Treg TCR alpha and beta sequences overlapped most with tumor naive CD4+ T cells, then blood naive. Tumor memory CD4+ T cell TCR gene usage was found to cluster with blood and lymph node memory CD4+ cells and with lymph node naive CD4+ cells. The larger cohort examined one V-J beta rearrangement, not whole repertoires.

Trimming left V 5 bases short and J 0 bases short, with 12 bases between. CDR3 length: 15 residues. Germline assignment: CDR1 MNHNY and CDR2 SVGAGI (reference sequence). Tregs were sorted as CD4+CD25+CD127-/low cells. Full-length variable regions came from constant-region reverse primers plus semi-nested Nested Universal Primer A PCR. TCRdb processed the 5' RACE reads anew with MiXCR; each CDR3 protein has one entry. Of some 40,000 distinct CDR3 sequences listed, roughly 20% are singletons. The clonotype comes from a female donor with breast cancer. The source material was Tregs sorted from a lymph node. This chain connects TRBV6-6 to TRBJ2-3; D uncertain. CDR3: CASSLRVASTDTQYF. The CDR3 DNA reads as TGTGCCAGCAGTCTAAGAGTGGCTAGCACAGATACGCAGTATTTT.